This record looks at one T cell receptor (beta chain) sequence and its context. As yet, its antigen is unknown. This CDR3 region has 17 residues. Per germline, CDR1 LNHDA and CDR2 SQIVND (reference sequence). V lost 3 bases and J lost 2, with 20 bases in between. These data are taken from a study of OX40 agonist ivuxolimab in advanced cancers. Study as a whole: Partial responses were seen in three patients, one with hepatocellular carcinoma and two with cutaneous melanoma. Overall study findings and caveats: With doses of 0.1-3.0 mg/kg, partial responders showed among the lowest clonal expansion. Averaging showed that CD8+ T cells had more expanded clones than CD4+ did.

Repertoires were generated with immunoSEQ multiplex PCR, while TCRdb's copy carries only in-frame clones and drops some. Found here are 80,000 or so clones, 86% of them singletons; the top ten hold roughly 7.3%. The TCR sequence derives from an adult with an advanced solid tumor such as melanoma, head and neck, liver or kidney cancer. The chain carries TRBV19 and TRBJ2-7; a possible D gene is TRBD1 (7 bases). The material sequenced was CD4+ or CD8+ T cells sorted from blood, taken in a trial of the OX40 agonist ivuxolimab. This chain's CDR3 is CASSIWRAGQAPYEQYF. Written as DNA, the CDR3 is TGTGCCAGTAGTATTTGGAGGGCAGGACAGGCTCCCTACGAGCAGTACTTC.